The 19 T cell receptor beta chains presented below share a single source sample, sequenced in a study of beta chain features in type 1 diabetes. Study observations and caveats: Shortening that was moderate but significant affected the TCRB CDR3s of Type 1 diabetes patients in all four CD4+ subsets.

Their target antigens are unknown. The sequenced template was cDNA made from the entire isolated RNA. Sequencing used immunoSEQ multiplex PCR; TCRdb keeps in-frame clones, though not all of them. The table has 200,000 to 300,000 clones, approximately 10% seen once; the top ten hold about 0.018%. The sample comprised naive CD4+ T cells from blood. These receptors all come from a man aged 25 to 45 with type 1 diabetes.

V is TRBV4-1 and J is TRBJ1-2; D might be TRBD1 (5 bases). The CDR3 runs to 14 residues. The V end lost 4 bases, the J end lost 2 bases, and 11 bases lay between the germline ends. CDR1 is MGHRA, CDR2 YSYEKL, per germline. The CDR3 protein is CASSRPRDNYGYTF. CDR3 nucleotide sequence: TGCGCCAGCAGCCGGCCGCGGGACAACTATGGCTACACCTTC.

This clone was detected a few times. V usage is TRBV5-4 and J usage is TRBJ2-5, with 12 nucleotides matching TRBD2. The CDR3 runs to 16 residues. The V and J ends lost 4 bases and 5 bases, in that order; junction bases with no gene match: 9. CDR1 SGHNT and CDR2 YYREEE come from the germline V gene (reference sequence). The chain's CDR3 is CASSLGLAGPSETQYF. The CDR3 DNA follows: TGTGCCAGCAGCCTGGGACTAGCGGGCCCCTCGGAGACCCAGTACTTC.

This clone has just a few counts. The chain links TRBV5-1 to TRBJ2-2; a weak D match, TRBD2 (5 bases). Germline CDR1 SGHRS, CDR2 YFSETQ. Trimming stripped 4 bases from V and 3 bases from J, with 13 bases between. This CDR3 is 15 amino acids long. The CDR3 bases are TGCGCCAGCAGCCCGACGGCCGGGGACACCGGGGAGCTGTTTTTT. Its protein product is CASSPTAGDTGELFF.

The rearrangement links TRBV7-2 to TRBJ2-1; a possible D gene is TRBD1 (5 bases). The V gene's germline CDR1 is SGHTA and CDR2 FQGNSA. The germline V and J ends were trimmed by 3 bases and 3 bases, with 15 bases remaining between them. CDR3 length: 16 amino acids. For the CDR3, the DNA is TGTGCCAGCAGCTTCTGGCGGACATCAGACTACAATGAGCAGTTCTTC. The encoded protein is CASSFWRTSDYNEQFF.

The CDR3: CASSLGDRTNTEAFF. The CDR3 DNA follows: TGTGCCAGCAGCTTAGGGGACAGGACGAACACTGAAGCTTTCTTT. This sequence joins TRBV7-2 and TRBJ1-1; TRBD1 agrees at 8 bases. The CDR3 has 15 residues. The germline V gene has CDR1 SGHTA and CDR2 FQGNSA. The V and J ends lost 1 base and 1 base, in that order; junction bases with no gene match: 2.

In its sample, this clone was seen a few times. The chain's CDR3 is CASSRTGHDEQYF. In DNA, the CDR3 is TGTGCCAGCTCCCGGACAGGGCACGACGAGCAGTACTTC. The chain combines TRBV25-1 with TRBJ2-7, with 8 bases aligning to TRBD1. Germline V lookup: CDR1 MGHDK, CDR2 SYGVNS. This CDR3 contains 13 residues. V gave up 8 bases and J gave up 5 bases; unmatched junction bases: 8.

This clone was observed a handful of times. The CDR3: CASRFTGTGDEKLFF. In nucleotides, the CDR3 is TGTGCCAGCAGATTCACCGGGACAGGCGATGAAAAACTGTTTTTT. The rearrangement joins TRBV6-5 to TRBJ1-4, with 8 bases identical to TRBD1. CDR3 length: 15 amino acids. V shed 6 bases, J shed 6 bases, and the junction held 9 bases outside the gene matches. Germline CDR1 and CDR2: MNHEY and SVGAGI.

This clone occurred a few times. This chain links TRBV5-4 with TRBJ1-2; D uncertain. From germline, CDR1 is SGHNT and CDR2 YYREEE (reference sequence). This CDR3 has 13 amino acids. With 1 base removed from V and 8 bases from J, the gap between germline ends came to 12 bases. The CDR3 nucleotides are TGTGCCAGCAGCTTGACCGGGGTTGGAGGCTACACCTTC. Amino acid sequence: CASSLTGVGGYTF.

This clone was picked up a small number of times. J is TRBJ1-5 and V is TRBV15; perhaps TRBD1 as D (6 bases). The ends were cut back, 3 bases at V and 4 bases at J, with 19 bases in the middle. The V gene's germline CDR1 is LNHNV and CDR2 YYDKDF (reference sequence). The CDR3 covers 17 residues. This CDR3 reads CATSRGRRTVGNQPQHF. CDR3 coding DNA: TGTGCCACCAGCAGGGGCCGACGGACAGTTGGTAATCAGCCCCAGCATTTT.

V gene TRBV10-3 combines with J gene TRBJ2-5; no definite D call. This CDR3 spans 13 amino acids. V shed 4 bases and J shed 1 base, with 7 bases lying between them. Germline CDR1 ENHRY, CDR2 SYGVKD. The CDR3 sequence is CAISATIQETQYF. In DNA, the CDR3 is TGTGCCATCAGTGCTACCATCCAAGAGACCCAGTACTTC.

This clone appeared a few times. The chain employs TRBV7-9 and TRBJ2-2, with a possible D match to TRBD2 (6 bases). Germline V lookup: CDR1 SEHNR, CDR2 FQNEAQ (reference sequence). CDR3 size: 17 residues. V was pared by 3 bases and J by 4 bases, with 18 bases between. The CDR3 sequence: CASSFRAGLRPTGELFF. CDR3 coding DNA: TGTGCCAGCAGCTTCAGGGCGGGACTTCGGCCCACCGGGGAGCTGTTTTTT.

This clone was observed a handful of times. The CDR3 loop is CASSQDQRRGVVGAFF. CDR3 DNA: TGCGCCAGCAGCCAAGATCAGCGCCGGGGGGTGGTGGGAGCTTTCTTT. The chain joins TRBV4-1 to TRBJ1-1, with D maybe TRBD1 (5 bases). Trimming pared 0 bases from V and 10 bases from J, leaving 21 bases between. Per the germline V gene, CDR1 is MGHRA and CDR2 is YSYEKL. The CDR3 consists of 16 residues.

The chain joins TRBV7-6 to TRBJ2-3, with D tentatively TRBD2 (5 bases). The V and J ends lost 4 bases and 5 bases respectively, with 10 bases between them. CDR3 length: 13 amino acids. Germline CDR1 is SGHVS and CDR2 is FNYEAQ. In DNA, the CDR3 is TGTGCCAGCAGCTCGAGAGGAGGAGATACGCAGTATTTT. It specifies CASSSRGGDTQYF. Full variable domain (outside the CDR3, taken from reference TRBV7-6 and TRBJ2-3): GAGVSQSPRYKVTKRGQDVALRCDPISGHVSLYWYRQALGQGPEFLTYFNYEAQQDKSGLPNDRFSAERPEGSISTLTIQRTEQRDSAMYRCASSSRGGDTQYFGPGTRLTVL.

This sequence joins TRBV7-9 and TRBJ2-5, with D uncertain. V lost 3 bases and J lost 2, with 19 bases in between. This CDR3 region has 17 residues. Germline CDR1 reads SEHNR; CDR2 reads FQNEAQ (reference sequence). CDR3: CASSFISNRRSQETQYF. The CDR3, as DNA: TGTGCCAGCAGCTTCATATCTAATAGGCGGAGTCAAGAGACCCAGTACTTC.

This clone was counted many times. This specimen includes other DNA sequences encoding the same CDR3. V usage is TRBV29-1 and J usage is TRBJ2-6, with no clear D. Trimming took off 6 bases at V and 0 bases at J, with 3 bases between the two ends. Germline V CDR1 and CDR2: SQVTM, ANQGSEA. This CDR3 has 12 residues. The DNA for the CDR3 is TGCAGCGTGAGCTCTGGGGCCAACGTCCTGACTTTC. Translated, it gives CSVSSGANVLTF.

This clone has more than one count but fewer than ten. This sequence joins TRBV4-2 and TRBJ1-2; 10 nucleotides match TRBD1. The CDR3 runs 16 residues. J lost 5 bases, V lost 1 base, and 7 bases had no gene match. Germline CDR1 reads LGHNA; CDR2 reads YNFKEQ. The DNA for the CDR3 is TGTGCCAGCAGCCAAGCCCCGGGACAGGGGCATTATGGCTACACCTTC. Translation gives CASSQAPGQGHYGYTF.

This clone was detected a few times. The rearrangement joins TRBV5-4 to TRBJ2-3; D unresolved. The V and J ends lost 1 base and 0 bases respectively, with 9 bases between them. The CDR3 consists of 15 residues. Germline CDR1 SGHNT, CDR2 YYREEE (reference sequence). CDR3 residues: CASSLPGTSTDTQYF. The CDR3 DNA is TGTGCCAGCAGCTTGCCGGGTACTAGCACAGATACGCAGTATTTT.

A few counts support this clone. The genes are TRBV5-4 and TRBJ2-5; D might be TRBD2 (5 bases). V lost 1 base and J 6 bases, leaving 10 bases between the germline ends. This CDR3 is 13 amino acids long. Germline V gene lookup returns CDR1 SGHNT and CDR2 YYREEE (reference sequence). The DNA of the CDR3 is TGTGCCAGCAGCTTGACCGGGGAAAAGACCCAGTACTTC. It is translated as CASSLTGEKTQYF.

This sequence joins TRBV7-9 and TRBJ2-7; the match to TRBD1 covers 7 bases. CDR1 is SEHNR and CDR2 is FQNEAQ in the germline V gene (reference sequence). V lost 5 bases and J lost 0; bases outside the gene matches: 7. The CDR3 loop spans 15 amino acids. This CDR3 is CASSPGTVSSYEQYF. The CDR3 DNA reads TGTGCCAGCAGCCCCGGGACAGTAAGCTCCTACGAGCAGTACTTC.